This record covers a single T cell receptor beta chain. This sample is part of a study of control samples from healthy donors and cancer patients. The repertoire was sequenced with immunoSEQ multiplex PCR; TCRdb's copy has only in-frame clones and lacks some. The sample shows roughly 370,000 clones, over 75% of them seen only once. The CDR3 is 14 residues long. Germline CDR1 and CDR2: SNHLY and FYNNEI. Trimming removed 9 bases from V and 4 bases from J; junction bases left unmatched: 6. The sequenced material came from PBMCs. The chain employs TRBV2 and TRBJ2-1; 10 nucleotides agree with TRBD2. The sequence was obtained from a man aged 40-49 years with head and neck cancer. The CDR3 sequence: CASQWTSGYNEQFF. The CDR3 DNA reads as TGTGCCAGTCAATGGACTAGCGGATACAATGAGCAGTTCTTC. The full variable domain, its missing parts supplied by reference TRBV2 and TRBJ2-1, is EPEVTQTPSHQVTQMGQEVILRCVPISNHLYFYWYRQILGQKVEFLVSFYNNEISEKSEIFDDQFSVERPDGSNFTLKIRSTKLEDSAMYFCASQWTSGYNEQFFGPGTRLTVL.